These 9 T cell receptor beta chains were sequenced from one sample in a study of T-cell reconstitution after alpha-beta-depleted transplantation in children. Preparation of the TCRbeta library was carried out with unique molecular identifiers. TCRdb ran MiXCR on the PCR reads and lists one entry per CDR3 protein. The repertoire has under 250,000 distinct CDR3 sequences, 5.5% to 7% of them found once; the top ten carry just over 5.5%. Here the sequenced sample was PBMCs, taken before TCRalphabeta/CD19-depleted stem cell transplant. The receptors shown here come from a boy aged 2 to 10 with acute lymphoblastic leukemia, due to receive a stem cell transplant.

This clonotype showed up many times. The chain recombines TRBV20-1 with TRBJ1-5, with 8 bases lining up with TRBD1. With 0 bases clipped from V and 3 bases from J, the junction kept 4 bases outside the gene matches. The CDR3 contains 15 residues. Germline V lookup: CDR1 DFQATT, CDR2 SNEGSKA (reference sequence). CDR3 sequence reads: CSARDQGAPNQPQHF. The DNA of the CDR3 is TGCAGTGCTAGAGATCAGGGGGCTCCCAATCAGCCCCAGCATTTT.

The V and J genes are TRBV6-5 and TRBJ2-7; D is perhaps TRBD1 (6 bases). V was clipped by 4 bases and J by 3 bases, with 22 bases between them. The CDR3 length is 17 residues. Germline V gene sequence: CDR1 MNHEY, CDR2 SVGAGI. The CDR3 sequence is CASSSSYRAPRGYEQYF. Written as DNA, the CDR3 is TGTGCCAGCAGTTCCTCGTACCGGGCACCCAGGGGCTACGAGCAGTACTTC.

This clonotype was recorded at least ten times. This chain connects TRBV12-3 or TRBV12-4 to TRBJ2-5; tentative D call: TRBD2 (6 bases). V was pared by 6 bases and J by 5 bases, with 10 bases between. CDR3 size: 12 residues. CDR3 DNA sequence: TGTGCCAGCAGCCCCGCGGGGGAGACCCAGTACTTC. It encodes CASSPAGETQYF.

V gene TRBV15 combines with J gene TRBJ2-7; maybe TRBD2 (7 bases). Trimming removed 0 bases at V and 6 bases at J, with 15 bases between. CDR3 length: 15 residues. CDR1 and CDR2 from the germline V gene are LNHNV and YYDKDF (reference sequence). The CDR3 DNA reads as TGTGCCACCAGCAGAGATAGAGGGGGGGCCGGCGAGCAGTACTTC. Translated: CATSRDRGGAGEQYF.

This clonotype has more than one count but fewer than ten. The chain joins TRBV29-1 to TRBJ2-7; 8 nucleotides align to TRBD1. The CDR3 totals 13 residues. The trim removed 6 bases at V and 5 bases at J, leaving 9 bases unmatched. Germline V gene sequence: CDR1 SQVTM, CDR2 ANQGSEA. DNA for the CDR3: TGCAGCGTGGCCGGGACAGGTCTAAACGAGCAGTACTTC. Residues: CSVAGTGLNEQYF.

This clonotype appeared many times. V usage is TRBV28 and J usage is TRBJ2-1, with 8 bases fitting TRBD2. Looked up from germline, CDR1 is MDHEN and CDR2 is SYDVKM. The CDR3 has 16 amino acids. V gave up 5 bases and J gave up 7 bases; unmatched junction bases: 13. DNA of the CDR3: TGTGCCAGCAGTACCTATCTAGCGGGTGGGTTAAATGAGCAGTTCTTC. The encoded protein is CASSTYLAGGLNEQFF.

The chain is built from TRBV7-2 and TRBJ1-5; maybe TRBD1 (5 bases). V lost 6 bases to trimming and J lost 4 bases, with 13 bases between them. Per the germline V gene, CDR1 is SGHTA and CDR2 is FQGNSA. The CDR3 is 14 residues long. The CDR3 protein is CASRITTDNQPQHF. The CDR3 DNA reads TGTGCCAGCAGGATCACGACAGATAATCAGCCCCAGCATTTT.

This clonotype was counted ten times or more. This rearrangement joins TRBV15 to TRBJ1-2; possibly TRBD1 for D (5 bases). The CDR3 has 12 residues. Germline V gene lookup returns CDR1 LNHNV and CDR2 YYDKDF (reference sequence). Trimming left V 5 bases short and J 7 bases short, with 11 bases between. CDR3 sequence (DNA): TGTGCCACCAGCGTTCGGGGGGGTGGCTACACCTTC. Translated: CATSVRGGGYTF. Full variable domain (rest looked up from reference TRBV15 and TRBJ1-2): DAMVIQNPRYQVTQFGKPVTLSCSQTLNHNVMYWYQQKSSQAPKLLFHYYDKDFNNEADTPDNFQSRRPNTSFCFLDIRSPGLGDTAMYLCATSVRGGGYTFGSGTRLTVV.

In its sample, this clonotype was seen many times. This sequence joins TRBV5-1 and TRBJ1-1; no definite D call. Germline CDR1 SGHRS, CDR2 YFSETQ. V shed 4 bases and J shed 1 base, with 11 bases lying between them. There are 14 residues in the CDR3. CDR3 in amino acids: CASSLRGRNTEAFF. For the CDR3, the DNA is TGCGCCAGCAGCCTCCGAGGGAGGAACACTGAAGCTTTCTTT.